This TCR beta chain stems from a study of T-cell reconstitution after alpha-beta-depleted transplantation in children. Construction of the TCRbeta library involved unique molecular identifiers. Each CDR3 protein is one row after TCRdb ran MiXCR on the PCR reads. The table records 180,000 or so distinct CDR3 sequences, 5% to 7.5% of them present only once. This clonotype has at least ten counts. Its antigen is unknown. Study-level findings and limits: Diversity of TCRbeta at day 60 was high in some patients, arising from surviving recipient T cells and thymic progenitors. T-cell numbers and diversity, one year after transplant, stemmed largely from T cells that were newly produced. Approximately two months post-transplant, alpha-beta T cells reportedly originated from several hundred expanded graft clones.

The length of the CDR3 is 15 residues. J lost 2 bases, V lost 6 bases, and 6 bases had no gene match. The germline V gene encodes CDR1 SQVTM and CDR2 ANQGSEA. This sequence joins TRBV29-1 and TRBJ2-2, with 10 bases identical to TRBD1. Sequenced material: PBMCs, taken before TCRalphabeta/CD19-depleted stem cell transplant. The receptor comes from a girl in the first two years of life with combined immunodeficiency, due to receive a stem cell transplant. The CDR3 bases are TGCAGCGTCTCGGGACAGGGGCCTAACACCGGGGAGCTGTTTTTT. Protein sequence: CSVSGQGPNTGELFF.